This TCR beta chain was observed in a study of blood T cell repertoires in COVID-19. Study-level background: Samples taken during acute and convalescent COVID-19 were collected in the United States, Italy and Spain. In each case, the material was cDNA or gDNA derived from T cells, B-cell-depleted T cells, or PBMCs.

This clone was seen a single time. V lost 11 bases to trimming and J lost 5 bases; unmatched junction nucleotides: 6. In germline, CDR1 is MNHNY, CDR2 SVGAGI (reference sequence). This CDR3 contains 13 residues. Sequencing was performed with immunoSEQ multiplex PCR; in TCRdb, only in-frame clones are kept and a portion is missing. The table shows about 200,000 clones, with approximately 86% occurring only once. The clonotype originates from a man aged 18 to 29 with active or convalescent COVID-19. This chain joins TRBV6-6 and TRBJ1-6, with 7 bases aligning to TRBD1. The sequencing sample was made of peripheral blood. In DNA, the CDR3 is TGTGCCGGGGCCGGGACAGATAATTCACCCCTCCACTTT. This sequence encodes CAGAGTDNSPLHF.